The 4 T cell receptor beta chains listed next were all sequenced from one sample in a study of T cell responses to AZD1222 COVID-19 vaccine. Only in-frame clones appear in the TCRdb table, and some are missing; sequencing was by immunoSEQ multiplex PCR. The data contain 90,000 or so clones, around 90% of them singletons. The sequencing here drew on peripheral blood, taken 28 days after the second AZD1222 dose. The source of these receptors is an adult who received the AZD1222 COVID-19 vaccine.

The chain recombines TRBV6-5 with TRBJ1-5; no definite D call. This CDR3 spans 13 amino acids. Germline lookup yields CDR1 MNHEY and CDR2 SVGAGI. Trimming cost V 8 bases and J 3 bases, with 11 bases left between them. CDR3 residues: CASRRVSNQPQHF. In DNA, the CDR3 is TGTGCCAGCCGAAGGGTTTCCAATCAGCCCCAGCATTTT.

The rearrangement links TRBV27 to TRBJ1-5; D possibly corresponds to TRBD1 (5 bases). The ends were cut back, 3 bases at V and 0 bases at J, with 6 bases in the middle. Germline CDR1 and CDR2: MNHEY and SMNVEV (reference sequence). The CDR3 totals 14 residues. The CDR3 is CASSLTASNQPQHF. The DNA of the CDR3 is TGTGCCAGCAGTTTGACAGCTAGCAATCAGCCCCAGCATTTT.

In DNA form, the CDR3 reads TGTGCCAGCAGCTCCCGGACAGGCATGAACACTGAAGCTTTCTTT. Amino acids: CASSSRTGMNTEAFF. The chain has TRBV7-2 and TRBJ1-1; 7 bases align to TRBD1. CDR3 size: 15 residues. With 4 bases clipped from V and 0 bases from J, the junction kept 5 bases outside the gene matches. Germline assignment: CDR1 SGHTA and CDR2 FQGNSA.

This clone was counted once. The chain couples TRBV5-5 to TRBJ2-2, with TRBD2 as a possible D gene (5 bases). Trimming took off 0 bases at V and 3 bases at J, with 9 bases between the two ends. The CDR3 has 15 amino acids. Germline V gives CDR1 SGHKS, CDR2 YYEKEE (reference sequence). CDR3 DNA: TGTGCCAGCAGCTTGGAGGGAGCGTACACCGGGGAGCTGTTTTTT. This sequence encodes CASSLEGAYTGELFF.